A selection of T cell receptor beta chains follows, all from one sample in a study of CD8+ T cells in alopecia areata. Sequencing was performed with immunoSEQ multiplex PCR; in TCRdb, only in-frame clones are kept and a portion is missing. The sample lists 95,000 to 120,000 clones; 58% were seen once. Specimen: NKG2D-low CD8+ T cells sorted from blood. These receptor sequences come from a human donor with alopecia areata. The CDR3 runs from the conserved cysteine through the conserved F or W. A D gene is named only where the DNA matches it firmly. Size values are once, few and many counts, or a class for expanded clones, and some rows have none.

J gene | clone size | D gene | V gene | CDR3 protein | CDR3 DNA
TRBJ2-7 | . | . | TRBV10-3 | CAIRGALFEGRYF | TGTGCCATCAGAGGAGCCCTTTTTGAGGGGAGGTACTTC
TRBJ2-7 | . | TRBD1 | TRBV27 | CASSLGQGGYEQYF | TGTGCCAGCAGTTTGGGACAGGGAGGGTACGAGCAGTACTTC
TRBJ2-6 | few | . | TRBV5-1 | CASSFTGTGANVLTF | TGCGCCAGCAGCTTTACCGGGACTGGGGCCAACGTCCTGACTTTC
TRBJ1-1 | few | . | TRBV27 | CASSFGGNTEAFF | TGTGCCAGCAGTTTCGGGGGTAACACTGAAGCTTTCTTT
TRBJ2-7 | . | TRBD1 | TRBV7-2 | CASSLAGQGWYEQYF | TGTGCCAGCAGTTTAGCCGGACAGGGGTGGTACGAGCAGTACTTC
TRBJ2-5 | . | TRBD1 | TRBV2 | CASTGTAETQYF | TGTGCCAGCACTGGGACAGCCGAGACCCAGTACTTC
TRBJ2-2 | . | . | TRBV27 | CASSSGGSGELFF | TGTGCCAGCTCCTCCGGGGGATCCGGGGAGCTGTTTTTT
TRBJ2-7 | . | . | TRBV2 | CATYGRYEQYF | TGTGCCACCTATGGGCGGTACGAGCAGTACTTC
TRBJ2-7 | few | TRBD2 | TRBV19 | CASSTWTSGSYEQYF | TGTGCCAGTAGTACTTGGACTAGCGGTTCCTACGAGCAGTACTTC
TRBJ2-1 | . | TRBD2 | TRBV4-1 | CASSQDPAGGYNEQFF | TGCGCCAGCAGCCAAGATCCAGCGGGAGGCTACAATGAGCAGTTCTTC
TRBJ2-1 | . | TRBD2 | TRBV9 | CASSAGLAKNEQFF | TGTGCCAGCAGCGCCGGACTAGCTAAGAATGAGCAGTTCTTC
TRBJ2-7 | . | TRBD1 | TRBV7-9 | CASSPPDRAGYEQYF | TGTGCCAGCAGCCCCCCGGACAGGGCGGGATACGAGCAGTACTTC
TRBJ1-1 | few | . | TRBV19 | CASSIGALEAFF | TGTGCCAGTAGTATCGGGGCTCTTGAAGCTTTCTTT
TRBJ2-1 | . | TRBD2 | TRBV7-2 | CASSLELAGRNEQFF | TGTGCCAGCAGCTTAGAGCTAGCGGGCCGCAATGAGCAGTTCTTC
TRBJ2-2 | . | TRBD2 | TRBV15 | CATSRDRGTSHTGELFF | TGTGCCACCAGCAGAGATCGGGGGACTAGTCACACCGGGGAGCTGTTTTTT
TRBJ1-2 | . | . | TRBV27 | CASSFAGPSPSYGYTF | TGTGCCAGCAGTTTTGCAGGGCCATCGCCGAGCTATGGCTACACCTTC
TRBJ1-1 | . | . | TRBV29-1 | CSVASDMNTEAFF | TGCAGCGTTGCGTCAGATATGAACACTGAAGCTTTCTTT